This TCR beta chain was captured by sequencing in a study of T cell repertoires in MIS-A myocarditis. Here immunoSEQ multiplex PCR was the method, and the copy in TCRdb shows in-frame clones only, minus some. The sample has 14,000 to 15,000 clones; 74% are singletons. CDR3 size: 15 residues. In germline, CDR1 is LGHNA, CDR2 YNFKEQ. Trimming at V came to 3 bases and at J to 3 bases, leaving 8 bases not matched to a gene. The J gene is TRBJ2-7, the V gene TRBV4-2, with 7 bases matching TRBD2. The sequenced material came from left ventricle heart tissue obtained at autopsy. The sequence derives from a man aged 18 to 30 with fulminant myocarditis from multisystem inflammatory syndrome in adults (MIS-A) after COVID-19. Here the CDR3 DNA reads TGTGCCAGCAGCCAGCTCGGGGGGATCGACTACGAGCAGTACTTC. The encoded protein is CASSQLGGIDYEQYF.